The 30 T cell receptor beta chains reported below all come from one sample, sequenced in a study of CXCR3-negative and CXCR3-positive naive CD8 T cells. In preparing the TRB cDNA libraries, 5' RACE with UMI labels was used. For each CDR3 protein, TCRdb gives one entry from its re-call of the 5' RACE reads, without DNA. This table lists tens of thousands of distinct CDR3 sequences. Material: naive CXCR3- CD8+ T cells from blood. Described subset: CD45RO-CCR7+CD27+CD95- naive CD8+ T cells lacking CXCR3 (TNR3-). The receptors were sampled from a human donor in good health. Some clones in this sample may be carry-over from other donors' samples.

The rearrangement uses TRBV29-1 and TRBJ2-7. This CDR3 is 13 amino acids long. The germline V gene has CDR1 SQVTM and CDR2 ANQGSEA. Here the CDR3 reads CSVEDLQSYEQYF.

J is TRBJ2-3 and V is TRBV4-2; the D call of TRBD2 rests on TCRdb alone, since no DNA is present to check it. The CDR3 is 18 residues long. CDR1 is LGHNA, CDR2 YNFKEQ, per germline. CDR3 amino acids: CASSQGLAGGPSTDTQYF.

The rearrangement joins TRBV29-1 to TRBJ2-2; TCRdb's assignment of TRBD2 cannot be checked, as there is no DNA. The germline CDR1 and CDR2 sequences are SQVTM and ANQGSEA. This CDR3 comprises 15 residues. CDR3 amino acids: CSVEKDERDTGELFF.

The chain has TRBV30 and TRBJ2-3; TCRdb returns TRBD1, unconfirmable since there is no DNA. Germline loops: CDR1 GTSNPN, CDR2 SVGIG (reference sequence). This CDR3 comprises 14 residues. CDR3 region: CAWTTGQTTDTQYF.

The chain links TRBV5-6 to TRBJ2-7. Germline CDR1 and CDR2: SGHDT and YYEEEE. This CDR3 has 14 amino acids. CDR3 sequence: CASSSEGRQDEQYF.

V and J are TRBV30 and TRBJ2-1; the D gene TCRdb calls, TRBD2, cannot be checked with no DNA. Germline CDR1 GTSNPN, CDR2 SVGIG (reference sequence). The CDR3 spans 14 residues. CDR3 protein: CAWSWLAGGFEQFF.

The rearrangement joins TRBV7-2 to TRBJ2-7; TCRdb picks TRBD1, but there is no DNA to check that call. The CDR3 runs to 15 residues. The V gene's germline CDR1 is SGHTA and CDR2 FQGNSA. The CDR3 protein is CASSSPGTVAYEQYF.

J is TRBJ2-1 and V is TRBV29-1; TCRdb's D call of TRBD2 is untestable without DNA. Per the germline V gene, CDR1 is SQVTM and CDR2 is ANQGSEA. The CDR3 sequence is 13 residues long. The CDR3: CSVDWRGGNEQFF.

The chain combines TRBV29-1 with TRBJ2-1; with no DNA, the TCRdb D assignment of TRBD1 cannot be verified. Germline lookup yields CDR1 SQVTM and CDR2 ANQGSEA. CDR3 length: 15 residues. Here the CDR3 reads CSVEEPGKETNEQFF.

The genes are TRBV7-3 and TRBJ2-1; TCRdb's D call of TRBD1 is untestable without DNA. Germline assignment: CDR1 SGHTA and CDR2 FQGTGA. The CDR3 covers 16 residues. The CDR3 loop reads CASSLLGDMTLHEQFF.

The chain has TRBV29-1 and TRBJ1-1; TCRdb calls TRBD1, which cannot be checked without DNA. There are 13 residues in the CDR3. Germline loops: CDR1 SQVTM, CDR2 ANQGSEA. The chain's CDR3 is CSVWTGATVEAFF.

This chain joins TRBV25-1 and TRBJ1-1; the TCRdb call, TRBD1, lacks DNA for checking. This CDR3 spans 14 amino acids. Germline lookup yields CDR1 MGHDK and CDR2 SYGVNS. The CDR3 reads CASSGTVMNTEAFF.

The gene calls are TRBV6-2 or TRBV6-3 and TRBJ2-7; the TCRdb call, TRBD1, lacks DNA for checking. The CDR3 length is 14 residues. Germline CDR1 and CDR2: MNHEY and SVGEGT. CDR3 residues: CASSTPGQFYEQYF.

This chain uses TRBV29-1 with TRBJ1-3; TCRdb selects TRBD1, and the lack of DNA leaves this call unchecked. Germline assignment: CDR1 SQVTM and CDR2 ANQGSEA. This CDR3 has 13 amino acids. The CDR3 sequence is CSVTDRRGNTIYF.

This sequence joins TRBV18 and TRBJ1-1; absent DNA, TCRdb's TRBD1 call cannot be checked. Germline V gene data show CDR1 as KGHSH and CDR2 as LQKENI. This CDR3 is 15 amino acids long. The CDR3 is CASSPGQVMNTEAFF.

The CDR3 protein is CSARDTRGVEQYF. The chain uses TRBV20-1 and TRBJ2-7; TCRdb selects TRBD2, and the lack of DNA leaves this call unchecked. The CDR3 has 13 residues. Germline V gene sequence: CDR1 DFQATT, CDR2 SNEGSKA (reference sequence).

The chain joins TRBV2 to TRBJ2-7; TCRdb selects TRBD2, and the lack of DNA leaves this call unchecked. There are 15 residues in the CDR3. Germline lookup yields CDR1 SNHLY and CDR2 FYNNEI. This chain's CDR3 is CASSEGGGPPYEQYF.

The V and J genes are TRBV13 and TRBJ2-1; TCRdb gives TRBD1 as the D gene, but with no DNA this cannot be confirmed. Germline V gene sequence: CDR1 PRHDT, CDR2 FYEKMQ (reference sequence). CDR3 length: 16 amino acids. The CDR3 spells CASSLARQGSNNEQFF.

The chain joins TRBV11-2 to TRBJ2-1; as DNA is missing, the TRBD2 call by TCRdb cannot be tested. Per germline, CDR1 SGHAT and CDR2 FQNNGV. This CDR3 spans 14 amino acids. This CDR3 is CASSHPQEGGEQFF.

The chain links TRBV29-1 to TRBJ2-2. The CDR3 spans 11 residues. CDR1 and CDR2 from the germline V gene are SQVTM and ANQGSEA. CDR3 in amino acids: CSVDYTGELFF.

The V call is TRBV25-1, the J call TRBJ2-5; no DNA is available, so the TRBD2 call from TCRdb remains unchecked. This CDR3 spans 15 amino acids. CDR1 is MGHDK, CDR2 SYGVNS, per germline. CDR3 protein: CASSGERGGQETQYF.

V is TRBV29-1 and J is TRBJ2-1. This CDR3 is built from 14 residues. Per germline, CDR1 SQVTM and CDR2 ANQGSEA. This CDR3 is CSVEDVRFYNEPFF.

This sequence joins TRBV28 and TRBJ2-1; TCRdb indicates TRBD1, and absent DNA this call remains unverified. The CDR3 runs 21 residues. The germline V gene encodes CDR1 MDHEN and CDR2 SYDVKM. The CDR3 region is CASSLGAGTGAFTAPLYEQYF.

The V call is TRBV4-2, the J call TRBJ2-7; TCRdb outputs TRBD2, but without DNA this stays unchecked. The CDR3 loop spans 14 amino acids. Germline V gene data show CDR1 as LGHNA and CDR2 as YNFKEQ. CDR3 loop: CASSQWSGSGEQYF.

The rearrangement links TRBV29-1 to TRBJ2-2; TCRdb calls TRBD2, which cannot be checked without DNA. There are 19 residues in the CDR3. CDR1 and CDR2 from the germline V gene are SQVTM and ANQGSEA. The CDR3 protein is CSVEVGTSAGAYVGGELFF.

The chain links TRBV7-2 to TRBJ2-7; TCRdb outputs TRBD2, but without DNA this stays unchecked. The CDR3 runs to 17 residues. Germline V gives CDR1 SGHTA, CDR2 FQGNSA. The CDR3: CASSLEPSTDGSGEQYF.

This chain uses TRBV28 with TRBJ1-1; TCRdb reports TRBD1, a call that lacks DNA to check it against. The CDR3 runs 13 residues. Germline-derived CDR1 and CDR2 are MDHEN and SYDVKM. This CDR3 is CASRGVGGTEAFF. The full variable domain, its missing parts supplied by reference TRBV28 and TRBJ1-1, is DVKVTQSSRYLVKRTGEKVFLECVQDMDHENMFWYRQDPGLGLRLIYFSYDVKMKEKGDIPEGYSVSREKKERFSLILESASTNQTSMYLCASRGVGGTEAFFGQGTRLTVV.

The chain carries TRBV5-5 and TRBJ2-5. The CDR3 runs to 13 residues. Germline CDR1 SGHKS, CDR2 YYEKEE (reference sequence). CDR3: CASSLRGQETQYF.

The rearrangement joins TRBV11-2 to TRBJ2-3. CDR3 length: 16 amino acids. In germline, CDR1 is SGHAT, CDR2 FQNNGV. CDR3 sequence: CASSLGRLSDTDTQYF.

The rearrangement joins TRBV7-8 to TRBJ2-3. Germline V CDR1 and CDR2: SGHVS, FQNEAQ. The CDR3 covers 17 residues. CDR3 protein: CASSLAPRITLTDTQYF.